The TCR beta chain described here comes from a study of OX40 agonist ivuxolimab in advanced cancers. TCRdb keeps only in-frame clones here, not all; method: immunoSEQ multiplex PCR. Here the sample spans under 70,000 clones, roughly 90% being singletons. On this clone itself: As yet, its antigen is unknown.

The CDR3 has 13 amino acids. Unmatched junction bases numbered 7, after V lost 5 bases and J lost 8 bases. Germline CDR1 and CDR2: MNHEY and SMNVEV (reference sequence). The study's findings and limits: Mean expanded clone counts were higher in CD8+ than CD4+ T cells.

V gene TRBV27 combines with J gene TRBJ1-2; TRBD1 matches at 8 bases. The sample was CD4+ or CD8+ T cells sorted from blood, taken in a trial of the OX40 agonist ivuxolimab. The sequence came from an adult with an advanced solid tumor such as melanoma, head and neck, liver or kidney cancer. In DNA, the CDR3 is TGTGCCAGCAGTGTCCAGGGGGCGCGAGGCTACACCTTC. As protein: CASSVQGARGYTF.